This T cell receptor beta chain was obtained from a study of blood T cells in healthy people across ages. Broader study findings: Shifts in expanded clonotypes may have been confounded by donor CMV status, which was unknown.

V gave up 6 bases and J gave up 2 bases, with 9 bases separating them. CDR3 length equals 13 residues. The germline gives CDR1 SGHTA, CDR2 FQGNSA. Total RNA, at least 5.5 micrograms per sample, came from PBMCs. Together with a sample-barcoded 5' primer, a J-beta primer mix was included in a second PCR lasting roughly 6 to 12 cycles. A 12-random-nucleotide template-switch adaptor tagged each cDNA molecule. TCRdb used MiXCR to reprocess the 5' RACE reads, holding one entry per CDR3 protein. The sample lists 700,000 to 800,000 distinct CDR3 sequences, 35% to 45% seen once, with roughly 20% in the top ten. This clonotype appeared a few times. Its target is unknown.

The chain joins TRBV7-2 to TRBJ2-3, with D unresolved. The receptor's source is a woman aged 55-75 years in good health. The sequencing sample was made of blood. The CDR3 loop is CASSNGVTDTQYF. The DNA of the CDR3 is TGTGCCAGCAGTAACGGCGTCACAGATACGCAGTATTTT.